This T cell receptor beta chain comes out of a study of T cells in Graves' hyperthyroidism and ophthalmopathy. General study findings and limits: The blood repertoire included most of the expanded thyroid clonotypes above 0.001.

With respect to this clonotype: Its matching antigen is unknown.

Amplified regions were TCR beta CDR3 sequences from RNA transcripts. The HTBI primer set drove a first-round RT-PCR of the TCR CDR3. A single record per CDR3 protein comes from TCRdb applying MiXCR to the multiplex PCR reads. The table has roughly 500,000 distinct CDR3 sequences, around 42% seen once. Looked up from germline, CDR1 is SNHLY and CDR2 is FYNNEI. This CDR3 has 13 residues. Deletions cut 7 bases from V and 5 bases from J, with 12 bases between. The TCR sequence derives from an adult woman with Graves' disease, either hyperthyroidism or ophthalmopathy (not recorded which). Sequencing input: peripheral blood or thyroid tissue (not recorded which). The rearrangement links TRBV2 to TRBJ1-3, with no clear D. The CDR3 DNA sequence: TGTGCCAGCAATTACGAACAGAGAAACACCATATATTTT. Protein product: CASNYEQRNTIYF.